Following are 23 T cell receptor beta chains from one sample sequenced in a study of PD-1 blockade in mismatch repair-deficient tumors. Repertoires were generated with immunoSEQ multiplex PCR, while TCRdb's copy carries only in-frame clones and drops some. This table has around 49,000 clones, over 60% appearing once. The sequencing here drew on PBMCs, taken before pembrolizumab treatment. These receptors were collected from an adult with mismatch repair-deficient cancer.

This chain connects TRBV7-9 to TRBJ1-5; D is unclear. Germline assignment: CDR1 SEHNR and CDR2 FQNEAQ (reference sequence). This CDR3 spans 13 amino acids. V dropped 3 bases and J dropped 10 bases, with 13 bases sitting between them. DNA of the CDR3: TGTGCCAGCAGCTTCGAAGCAATCAGCCCCCAGCATTTT. Protein: CASSFEAISPQHF.

This chain uses TRBV4-3 with TRBJ2-5; the D gene is possibly TRBD1 (6 bases). Trimming pared 0 bases from V and 4 bases from J, leaving 9 bases between. Germline V gene sequence: CDR1 LGHNA, CDR2 YSLEER. The CDR3 spans 14 residues. CDR3: CASSQDFRGETQYF. CDR3 DNA: TGCGCCAGCAGCCAAGATTTCAGGGGAGAGACCCAGTACTTC.

The chain couples TRBV29-1 to TRBJ1-3, with D possibly matching TRBD1 (6 bases). Trimming stripped 8 bases from V and 0 bases from J, with 14 bases between. Germline V CDR1 and CDR2: SQVTM, ANQGSEA. The CDR3 spans 14 residues. The CDR3 sequence is CSFIRGTSGNTIYF. The CDR3 nucleotides read TGCAGCTTTATTAGGGGGACCTCTGGAAACACCATATATTTT.

The chain carries TRBV6-5 and TRBJ1-2; D not certain. The CDR3 extends over 11 amino acids. The V end lost 5 bases, the J end lost 5 bases, and 6 bases lay between the germline ends. Germline CDR1 MNHEY, CDR2 SVGAGI. The CDR3 sequence is CASSVEYGYTF. The CDR3 bases are TGTGCCAGCAGTGTGGAGTATGGCTACACCTTC.

This chain connects TRBV12-5 to TRBJ1-1; D is ambiguous. CDR3 length: 15 amino acids. CDR1 LGHNT and CDR2 FRNRAP come from the germline V gene. Trimming pared 1 base from V and 0 bases from J, leaving 9 bases between. CDR3 loop: CASGLGRSMNTEAFF. DNA of the CDR3: TGTGCTAGTGGTTTGGGCAGGAGCATGAACACTGAAGCTTTCTTT.

The chain combines TRBV5-1 with TRBJ2-1; D might be TRBD1 or TRBD2, each matching 5 bases. The germline V gene has CDR1 SGHRS and CDR2 YFSETQ. This CDR3 spans 16 amino acids. V lost 3 bases, J lost 5 bases, and 18 bases lay in between. CDR3 sequence: CASSSPRVGTDNEQFF. CDR3 DNA: TGCGCCAGCAGCTCCCCTCGAGTCGGGACGGACAATGAGCAGTTCTTC.

CDR3 sequence (DNA): TGTGCCAGCAGCCCCGGGGGGGGGAAGTTTGAAAAACTGTTTTTT. Amino acid sequence: CASSPGGGKFEKLFF. The rearrangement links TRBV7-3 to TRBJ1-4, with D perhaps TRBD1 (5 bases). Trimming left V 5 bases short and J 7 bases short, with 17 bases between. The CDR3 runs to 15 residues. Germline V gene data show CDR1 as SGHTA and CDR2 as FQGTGA.

The CDR3 DNA reads as TGCGCCAGCAGTTGGGCGGGGGGCACTGAAGCTTTCTTT. Its translation: CASSWAGGTEAFF. The V gene is TRBV5-1, the J gene TRBJ1-1; maybe TRBD1 (5 bases). This CDR3 is 13 amino acids long. Germline CDR1 reads SGHRS; CDR2 reads YFSETQ. V was trimmed by 5 bases and J by 4 bases, leaving 12 bases between them.

The genes are TRBV27 and TRBJ1-1; a possible D gene is TRBD1 (6 bases). Germline CDR1 and CDR2: MNHEY and SMNVEV (reference sequence). This CDR3 spans 15 amino acids. The V end was cut by 5 bases, the J end by 2 bases, with 15 bases between. Here the CDR3 reads CASSPQGQPNTEAFF. The CDR3 DNA sequence: TGTGCCAGCAGTCCACAAGGACAGCCCAACACTGAAGCTTTCTTT.

V and J are TRBV18 and TRBJ2-2; 12 bases map to TRBD1. CDR3 length: 16 residues. Per the germline V gene, CDR1 is KGHSH and CDR2 is LQKENI. With 3 bases clipped from V and 3 bases from J, the junction kept 2 bases outside the gene matches. This chain's CDR3 is CASSPGQGAYTGELFF. The CDR3 coding sequence is TGTGCCAGCTCACCGGGACAGGGGGCTTACACCGGGGAGCTGTTTTTT.

This clone has a single count. The chain combines TRBV7-9 with TRBJ2-1, with 7 positions matching TRBD1. The V gene end was trimmed by 1 base and the J gene end by 5 bases; junction bases not matched to a gene: 11. The CDR3 is 17 residues long. The germline gives CDR1 SEHNR, CDR2 FQNEAQ (reference sequence). The CDR3 nucleotides are TGTGCCAGCAGCTTAGATCGTGGGACAGAAAACAACAATGAGCAGTTCTTC. Translated: CASSLDRGTENNNEQFF.

The chain carries TRBV25-1 and TRBJ1-2, with D perhaps TRBD1 (5 bases). Trimming took 4 bases from V and 8 from J, leaving 20 bases between them. CDR1 and CDR2 from the germline V gene are MGHDK and SYGVNS. The CDR3 is 15 residues long. The CDR3 region has the DNA TGTGCCAGCAGTGCCCCCGGGGACCAATTATACGGCTACACCTTC. It encodes CASSAPGDQLYGYTF.

J is TRBJ2-3 and V is TRBV9; 16 bases match TRBD2. The V gene end was trimmed by 3 bases and the J gene end by 2 bases; junction bases not matched to a gene: 15. Germline CDR1 and CDR2: SGDLS and YYNGEE. The CDR3 has 21 residues. CDR3 coding DNA: TGTGCCAGCAGCGGCCGAAACTCCGGGACTAGCGGGAGGGCATACACAGATACGCAGTATTTT. Its translation: CASSGRNSGTSGRAYTDTQYF.

The chain recombines TRBV5-4 with TRBJ2-1; 8 nucleotides match TRBD1. Germline V CDR1 and CDR2: SGHNT, YYREEE (reference sequence). J was trimmed by 8 bases and V by 3 bases; bases with no gene match: 13. The CDR3 totals 16 residues. The CDR3 reads CASSSYAGTGFDEQFF. In DNA form, the CDR3 reads TGTGCCAGCAGCTCCTACGCCGGGACAGGCTTCGATGAGCAGTTCTTC.

CDR3 nucleotides: TGCGCCAGCAGCCGGGATACGGCTAACTATGGCTACACCTTC. It is translated as CASSRDTANYGYTF. This chain connects TRBV5-1 to TRBJ1-2; no clear D. The V gene lost 4 bases and the J gene lost 0 bases, with 10 bases spanning the gap. This CDR3 contains 14 residues. Looked up from germline, CDR1 is SGHRS and CDR2 is YFSETQ.

The genes are TRBV19 and TRBJ2-1, with TRBD2 matching 7 bases. Germline V lookup: CDR1 LNHDA, CDR2 SQIVND (reference sequence). This CDR3 comprises 15 residues. The V and J ends lost 3 bases and 6 bases, in that order; junction bases with no gene match: 8. CDR3 DNA sequence: TGTGCCAGTAGTATCGGGATAGCGGGTCTCAATGAGCAGTTCTTC. Translation: CASSIGIAGLNEQFF.

Written as DNA, the CDR3 is TGTGCCAGCAGCCAAGCTAGCCCTCCGGGGCTGACCTACGAGCAGTACTTC. It encodes CASSQASPPGLTYEQYF. The J gene is TRBJ2-7, the V gene TRBV14; the D call may be TRBD1 or TRBD2 (5 bases each). V was shortened by 1 base and J by 2 bases, with 18 bases between the two germline ends. This CDR3 region has 17 residues. The germline V gene encodes CDR1 SGHDN and CDR2 FVKESK.

The V call is TRBV2, the J call TRBJ1-1, with D hard to call. The germline CDR1 and CDR2 sequences are SNHLY and FYNNEI. V was clipped by 4 bases and J by 10 bases, with 13 bases between them. This CDR3 has 12 residues. CDR3 sequence (DNA): TGTGCCAGCAGTGGGGGATCCGTCGGAGCTTTCTTT. Residues: CASSGGSVGAFF.

The chain joins TRBV27 to TRBJ2-1; 8 bases align to TRBD2. CDR1 MNHEY and CDR2 SMNVEV come from the germline V gene (reference sequence). The CDR3 loop spans 18 amino acids. V was pared by 4 bases and J by 3 bases, with 14 bases of the junction left unmatched. The CDR3 coding sequence is TGTGCCAGCAGTTCAGCCACTGGGACTAGGAGGGGCTACAATGAGCAGTTCTTC. Translation gives CASSSATGTRRGYNEQFF.

This chain uses TRBV27 with TRBJ2-5; 8 bases line up with TRBD2. The CDR3 runs 15 residues. V gave up 5 bases and J gave up 5 bases; unmatched junction bases: 10. Germline V lookup: CDR1 MNHEY, CDR2 SMNVEV (reference sequence). Here the CDR3 DNA reads TGTGCCAGCAGTCGGGGGGCCGGGAGGGATGAGACCCAGTACTTC. Translating it yields CASSRGAGRDETQYF.

The gene calls are TRBV7-9 and TRBJ1-4; 11 bases align to TRBD1. The V gene end was trimmed by 5 bases and the J gene end by 8 bases; junction bases not matched to a gene: 4. This CDR3 contains 14 residues. Germline lookup yields CDR1 SEHNR and CDR2 FQNEAQ (reference sequence). CDR3 sequence reads: CASSRDRGDEKLFF. CDR3 coding DNA: TGTGCCAGCAGCCGGGACAGGGGGGACGAAAAACTGTTTTTT.

The CDR3 region is CASSQSGGLISVPYF. The CDR3 DNA follows: TGCGCCAGCAGCCAAAGTGGGGGGTTGATATCGGTTCCGTACTTC. The chain recombines TRBV4-1 with TRBJ2-5; TRBD2 is a possible D gene (6 bases). Germline CDR1 is MGHRA and CDR2 is YSYEKL. V lost 2 bases and J 13 bases, leaving 23 bases between the germline ends. The CDR3 sequence is 15 residues long.

The chain combines TRBV25-1 with TRBJ1-1; 9 nucleotides line up with TRBD1. Germline CDR1 is MGHDK and CDR2 is SYGVNS. The CDR3 has 17 residues. The J segment lost 1 base and the V segment lost 0 bases, leaving 6 bases of the junction unmatched. In DNA, the CDR3 is TGTGCCAGCAGTGAATATGGCCGGGGACAGGGGAACACTGAAGCTTTCTTT. Protein sequence: CASSEYGRGQGNTEAFF.